The 2 T cell receptor beta chains below come from one sample, sequenced in a study of cytomegalovirus exposure and HLA in healthy donors. Vbeta (60) and Jbeta (13) primers were used in the PCR. The table came from immunoSEQ multiplex PCR; TCRdb's copy has only in-frame clones and leaves some out. The sample contains around 210,000 clones, 70% to 90% of which appear only once. Sequencing was done on a sample of PBMCs. All receptors come from a girl aged 2-10 years in good health and CMV-seronegative.

V usage is TRBV5-4 and J usage is TRBJ2-2; D may be TRBD2 (6 bases). The germline CDR1 and CDR2 sequences are SGHNT and YYREEE (reference sequence). The CDR3 is 16 residues long. With 3 bases removed from V and 1 base from J, the gap between germline ends came to 13 bases. The CDR3 bases are TGTGCCAGCAGCTGGGGGACTGGAATGAACACCGGGGAGCTGTTTTTT. Amino acids: CASSWGTGMNTGELFF.

DNA of the CDR3: TGCGCCAGCAGCTTGGAGGGGGCAGGGACACTGGTGGGCTACACCTTC. Amino acids: CASSLEGAGTLVGYTF. The chain has TRBV5-1 and TRBJ1-2, with 7 bases aligning to TRBD1. CDR1 is SGHRS, CDR2 YFSETQ, per germline. This CDR3 has 16 residues. J was trimmed by 8 bases and V by 0 bases; bases with no gene match: 13.